What follows are 28 T cell receptor beta chains derived from one specimen sequenced in a study of EBV T-cell therapy then PD-1 blockade in nasopharyngeal carcinoma. Treatment defined: AdE1-LMPpoly-expanded autologous EBV-specific T-cell therapy followed by anti-PD-1 nivolumab. Sequenced by immunoSEQ multiplex PCR; TCRdb stores in-frame clones only, minus some. The sample lists roughly 22,000 clones; under 90% were seen once. The antigens these receptors bind are not known. The material was CD8+ T cells from blood, obtained at day -245 from a patient whose treatment included autologous EBV-specific T cells and nivolumab. The receptor source for this set is a man aged 40-50 years with nasopharyngeal carcinoma.

This chain uses TRBV5-1 with TRBJ1-2; D remains ambiguous. Looked up from germline, CDR1 is SGHRS and CDR2 is YFSETQ. There are 14 residues in the CDR3. V was cut by 4 bases and J by 1 base, with 11 bases left in between. Here the CDR3 reads CASSLDRFNYGYTF. DNA for the CDR3: TGCGCCAGCAGCCTGGACCGGTTTAACTATGGCTACACCTTC.

This chain uses TRBV9 with TRBJ1-1; no firm D call. From germline, CDR1 is SGDLS and CDR2 YYNGEE. This CDR3 region has 14 residues. Trimming took 4 bases from V and 5 from J, leaving 15 bases between them. CDR3: CASSPQEKETEAFF. The CDR3 DNA is TGTGCCAGCAGCCCCCAGGAGAAAGAAACTGAAGCTTTCTTT.

The chain has TRBV13 and TRBJ1-1; D gene uncertain. Germline loops: CDR1 PRHDT, CDR2 FYEKMQ (reference sequence). The V gene lost 3 bases and the J gene lost 1 base, with 9 bases spanning the gap. This CDR3 region has 14 residues. The CDR3 DNA is TGTGCCAGCAGCTTTAGGGTTGGGAACACTGAAGCTTTCTTT. It is translated as CASSFRVGNTEAFF.

The chain couples TRBV7-9 to TRBJ2-1; no firm D call. The length of the CDR3 is 13 residues. Germline values: CDR1 SEHNR, CDR2 FQNEAQ (reference sequence). V shed 5 bases and J shed 6 bases, with 11 bases lying between them. The CDR3 bases are TGTGCCAGCAGCCGTAATGGGCGCAATGAGCAGTTCTTC. It codes for CASSRNGRNEQFF.

This sequence joins TRBV2 and TRBJ2-5; D ambiguous. Germline-derived CDR1 and CDR2 are SNHLY and FYNNEI. Trimming shortened V by 3 bases and J by 5 bases, and 4 bases separated the two germline ends. CDR3 length: 11 amino acids. The CDR3 region has the DNA TGTGCCAGCAGTGACCGGGAGACCCAGTACTTC. This translates into CASSDRETQYF.

The chain is built from TRBV5-5 and TRBJ1-3, with no clear D. The CDR3 contains 18 residues. From germline, CDR1 is SGHKS and CDR2 YYEKEE (reference sequence). V was cut by 0 bases and J by 2 bases, with 18 bases left in between. The CDR3 is CASSLEAFPGRAGNTIYF. The DNA of the CDR3 is TGTGCCAGCAGCTTGGAGGCCTTTCCCGGCCGGGCTGGAAACACCATATATTTT.

The chain employs TRBV5-8 and TRBJ2-4, with D possibly being TRBD1 (6 bases). This CDR3 has 17 residues. V lost 7 bases and J 0 bases, leaving 20 bases between the germline ends. From germline, CDR1 is SGHTS and CDR2 YDEGEE. The CDR3 is CASPQGKRYIAKNIQYF. CDR3 bases: TGTGCCAGCCCTCAGGGGAAACGATATATAGCCAAAAACATTCAGTACTTC.

This chain joins TRBV27 and TRBJ2-5, with 8 bases matching TRBD1. With V trimmed by 1 base and J by 3 bases, 10 bases remained unmatched. The germline V gene encodes CDR1 MNHEY and CDR2 SMNVEV (reference sequence). This CDR3 is built from 17 residues. CDR3 DNA: TGTGCCAGCAGTTTATTGGGGGCAGGGGGCGTAAAAGAGACCCAGTACTTC. Protein product: CASSLLGAGGVKETQYF.

The rearrangement joins TRBV9 to TRBJ1-4, with 9 positions matching TRBD1. Germline CDR1 and CDR2: SGDLS and YYNGEE. V shed 0 bases and J 5 bases; nucleotides not matched to a gene: 2. The CDR3 runs 15 residues. The CDR3 reads CASSVGGTGNEKLFF. As DNA, the CDR3 is TGTGCCAGCAGCGTAGGTGGGACAGGGAATGAAAAACTGTTTTTT.

Only a few counts were recorded for this clone. The V gene is TRBV4-2, the J gene TRBJ1-2; maybe TRBD1 (6 bases). CDR1 is LGHNA and CDR2 is YNFKEQ in the germline V gene. V was shortened by 0 bases and J by 4 bases, with 18 bases between the two germline ends. This CDR3 has 17 amino acids. The CDR3: CASSQDYSGGPGYGYTF. In DNA, the CDR3 is TGTGCCAGCAGCCAAGATTACTCCGGGGGGCCGGGCTATGGCTACACCTTC.

The V gene is TRBV7-3, the J gene TRBJ1-2, with D possibly being TRBD1 (5 bases). Trimming left V 5 bases short and J 7 bases short, with 17 bases between. The CDR3 extends over 14 amino acids. CDR1 and CDR2 (germline): SGHTA, FQGTGA. CDR3 bases: TGTGCCAGCAGCGGCACGGTGGGGGTTCTTGGCTACACCTTC. Encoded protein: CASSGTVGVLGYTF.

V usage is TRBV5-4 and J usage is TRBJ2-7, with unresolved D. CDR3 size: 13 residues. Between the trimmed V and J ends, which lost 5 bases and 4 bases, there was a span of 13 bases. Germline assignment: CDR1 SGHNT and CDR2 YYREEE (reference sequence). CDR3 in amino acids: CASRDPSSYEQYF. The CDR3 DNA is TGTGCCAGCAGAGACCCGAGTAGTTACGAGCAGTACTTC.

The chain employs TRBV6-6 and TRBJ2-3; D possibly matches TRBD1 or TRBD2 (5 bases each). Germline values: CDR1 MNHNY, CDR2 SVGAGI (reference sequence). The V end lost 3 bases, the J end lost 0 bases, and 13 bases lay between the germline ends. The CDR3 length is 16 residues. Here the CDR3 reads CASSYGTVTSTDTQYF. The CDR3, as DNA: TGTGCCAGCAGTTATGGGACGGTAACTAGCACAGATACGCAGTATTTT.

The chain recombines TRBV12-3 or TRBV12-4 with TRBJ2-1, with D unclear. The CDR3 sequence is 11 residues long. V was clipped by 0 bases and J by 9 bases, with 3 bases between them. DNA for the CDR3: TGTGCCAGCAGTTTAGCCACTGAGCAGTTCTTC. It is translated as CASSLATEQFF.

The chain employs TRBV4-3 and TRBJ2-4; D gene ambiguous. The germline V gene encodes CDR1 LGHNA and CDR2 YSLEER. The germline V and J ends were trimmed by 5 bases and 0 bases, with 14 bases remaining between them. The CDR3 runs to 16 residues. The CDR3 DNA reads as TGCGCCAGCAGCTCACAGCTGCTACAAGCCAAAAACATTCAGTACTTC. Translated, it gives CASSSQLLQAKNIQYF.

This clone has a single count. The V call is TRBV7-2, the J call TRBJ2-5, with a possible D match to TRBD2 (6 bases). This CDR3 spans 15 amino acids. Trimming pared 1 base from V and 0 bases from J, leaving 9 bases between. Germline loops: CDR1 SGHTA, CDR2 FQGNSA. CDR3 region: CASSLGASDQETQYF. The CDR3 region has the DNA TGTGCCAGCAGCTTAGGGGCTAGCGACCAAGAGACCCAGTACTTC. The entire variable domain, with the rest obtained from reference TRBV7-2 and TRBJ2-5, is as follows: GAGVSQSPSNKVTEKGKDVELRCDPISGHTALYWYRQSLGQGLEFLIYFQGNSAPDKSGLPSDRFSAERTGGSVSTLTIQRTQQEDSAVYLCASSLGASDQETQYFGPGTRLLVL.

V is TRBV24-1 and J is TRBJ2-7; D gene uncertain. The V end lost 2 bases, the J end lost 2 bases, and 9 bases lay between the germline ends. Germline values: CDR1 KGHDR, CDR2 SFDVKD. The CDR3 has 14 residues. This CDR3 is CATSDSSVPYEQYF. For the CDR3, the DNA is TGTGCCACCAGTGATTCCTCCGTCCCCTACGAGCAGTACTTC.

The V gene is TRBV5-1, the J gene TRBJ2-2; D is undetermined. The CDR3 spans 12 residues. The V gene's germline CDR1 is SGHRS and CDR2 YFSETQ. V gave up 0 bases and J gave up 9 bases, with 6 bases separating them. CDR3 sequence (DNA): TGCGCCAGCAGCTTGGATCCCTGGGAGCTGTTTTTT. This encodes CASSLDPWELFF.

The V gene is TRBV4-2, the J gene TRBJ2-3, with 12 bases that match TRBD2. There are 19 residues in the CDR3. Germline CDR1 reads LGHNA; CDR2 reads YNFKEQ. With 4 bases clipped from V and 0 bases from J, the junction kept 11 bases outside the gene matches. The CDR3 DNA sequence: TGTGCCAGCAGCCCCCCAACTAGCGGGGGGACCCCCAGCACAGATACGCAGTATTTT. Amino acids: CASSPPTSGGTPSTDTQYF.

The chain employs TRBV2 and TRBJ1-1, with TRBD1 matching over 11 bases. The CDR3 is made up of 15 amino acids. Trimming cost V 2 bases and J 4 bases; bases outside gene matches: 3. CDR1 and CDR2 from the germline V gene are SNHLY and FYNNEI. Here the CDR3 DNA reads TGTGCCAGCAGTGAATTAGGGACAGGGGGCACTGAAGCTTTCTTT. As protein: CASSELGTGGTEAFF.

The count of this clone is one. The rearrangement links TRBV7-9 to TRBJ2-4; the D is unclear. The V and J ends lost 4 bases and 0 bases respectively, with 10 bases between them. The CDR3 extends over 15 amino acids. CDR1 and CDR2 from the germline V gene are SEHNR and FQNEAQ (reference sequence). The CDR3 loop is CASSSSTVAKNIQYF. For the CDR3, the DNA is TGTGCCAGCAGCTCCTCGACGGTAGCCAAAAACATTCAGTACTTC.

The gene calls are TRBV28 and TRBJ1-5, with D possibly TRBD1 on 5 matching bases. V shed 0 bases and J shed 4 bases, with 10 bases lying between them. The CDR3 extends over 15 amino acids. Looked up from germline, CDR1 is MDHEN and CDR2 is SYDVKM. The CDR3, as DNA: TGTGCCAGCAGTTTATGGGGGGTCTCGAATCAGCCCCAGCATTTT. It yields the protein CASSLWGVSNQPQHF.

This clone was detected only a few times. The chain is built from TRBV7-2 and TRBJ1-5; 7 bases are a match to TRBD1. The CDR3 is 14 amino acids. Germline V gene data show CDR1 as SGHTA and CDR2 as FQGNSA. V gave up 4 bases and J gave up 2 bases; unmatched junction bases: 2. The chain's CDR3 is CASSYGQGNQPQHF. DNA of the CDR3: TGTGCCAGCAGCTATGGACAGGGCAATCAGCCCCAGCATTTT.

The chain joins TRBV7-6 to TRBJ2-7, with 14 nucleotides matching TRBD2. This CDR3 is 15 amino acids long. From germline, CDR1 is SGHVS and CDR2 FNYEAQ. The trim removed 5 bases at V and 4 bases at J, leaving 4 bases unmatched. The CDR3 region is CASSTRLAGGYEQYF. The DNA for the CDR3 is TGTGCCAGCAGCACAAGACTAGCGGGGGGGTACGAGCAGTACTTC.

The J gene is TRBJ2-2, the V gene TRBV19; maybe TRBD1 (6 bases). There are 15 residues in the CDR3. V shed 6 bases and J shed 1 base, with 12 bases lying between them. In germline, CDR1 is LNHDA, CDR2 SQIVND (reference sequence). Here the CDR3 DNA reads TGTGCCAGTAGCTGGTCGACAGGGAACACCGGGGAGCTGTTTTTT. Translating it yields CASSWSTGNTGELFF. The variable domain in full, with the rest retrieved from reference TRBV19 and TRBJ2-2, is DGGITQSPKYLFRKEGQNVTLSCEQNLNHDAMYWYRQDPGQGLRLIYYSQIVNDFQKGDIAEGYSVSREKKESFPLTVTSAQKNPTAFYLCASSWSTGNTGELFFGEGSRLTVL.

This clone was recorded a few times. The rearrangement links TRBV6-4 to TRBJ2-2; 7 bases align to TRBD1. The V segment lost 2 bases and the J segment 4 bases; nucleotides outside the gene matches: 4. The CDR3 has 15 residues. CDR1 is MRHNA, CDR2 SNTAGT, per germline. The CDR3 here is CASSDATGTTGELFF. As DNA, the CDR3 is TGTGCCAGCAGTGACGCGACAGGGACCACCGGGGAGCTGTTTTTT.

The chain joins TRBV6-2 or TRBV6-3 to TRBJ1-6; D is perhaps TRBD1 (5 bases). The CDR3 sequence is 16 residues long. CDR1 MNHEY and CDR2 SVGEGT come from the germline V gene. The V end lost 5 bases, the J end lost 7 bases, and 18 bases lay between the germline ends. The CDR3 is CASSTSDEGPNSPLHF. The CDR3 nucleotides are TGTGCCAGCAGTACTTCCGACGAGGGACCAAATTCACCCCTCCACTTT.

V usage is TRBV6-5 and J usage is TRBJ1-2, with D hard to call. V lost 0 bases and J 8 bases, leaving 10 bases between the germline ends. Germline CDR1 is MNHEY and CDR2 is SVGAGI. The CDR3 covers 13 residues. The CDR3: CASSYSGPLGYTF. CDR3 coding DNA: TGTGCCAGCAGTTACTCCGGGCCCCTAGGCTACACCTTC.